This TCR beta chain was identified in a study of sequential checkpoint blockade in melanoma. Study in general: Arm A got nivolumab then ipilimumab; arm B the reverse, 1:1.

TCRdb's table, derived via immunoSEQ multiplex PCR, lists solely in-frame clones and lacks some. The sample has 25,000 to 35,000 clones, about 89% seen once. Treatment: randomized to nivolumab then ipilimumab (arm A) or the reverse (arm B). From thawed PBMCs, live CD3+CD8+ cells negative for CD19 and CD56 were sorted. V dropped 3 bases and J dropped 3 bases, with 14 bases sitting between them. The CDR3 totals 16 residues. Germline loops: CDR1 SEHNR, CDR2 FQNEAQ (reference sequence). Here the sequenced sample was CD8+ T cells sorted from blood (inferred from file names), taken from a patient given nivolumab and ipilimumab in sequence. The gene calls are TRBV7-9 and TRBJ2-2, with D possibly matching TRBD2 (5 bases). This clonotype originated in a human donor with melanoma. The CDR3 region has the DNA TGTGCCAGCAGCTTCAACGAGGGATATCACACCGGGGAGCTGTTTTTT. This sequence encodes CASSFNEGYHTGELFF.